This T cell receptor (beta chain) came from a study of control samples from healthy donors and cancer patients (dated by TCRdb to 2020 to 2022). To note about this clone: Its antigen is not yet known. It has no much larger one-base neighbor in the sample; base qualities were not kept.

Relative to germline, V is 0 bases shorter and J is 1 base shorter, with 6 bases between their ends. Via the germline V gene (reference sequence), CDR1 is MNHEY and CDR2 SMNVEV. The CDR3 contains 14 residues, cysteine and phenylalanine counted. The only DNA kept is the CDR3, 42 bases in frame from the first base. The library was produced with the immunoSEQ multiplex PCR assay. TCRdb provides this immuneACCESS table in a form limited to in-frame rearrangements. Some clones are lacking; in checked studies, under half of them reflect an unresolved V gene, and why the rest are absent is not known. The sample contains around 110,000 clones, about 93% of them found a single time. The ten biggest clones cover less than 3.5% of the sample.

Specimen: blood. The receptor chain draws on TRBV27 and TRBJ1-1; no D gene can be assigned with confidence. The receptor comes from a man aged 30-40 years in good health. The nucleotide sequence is TGTGCCAGCAGTTTATCGATGGCGAACACTGAAGCTTTCTTT. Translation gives CASSLSMANTEAFF.